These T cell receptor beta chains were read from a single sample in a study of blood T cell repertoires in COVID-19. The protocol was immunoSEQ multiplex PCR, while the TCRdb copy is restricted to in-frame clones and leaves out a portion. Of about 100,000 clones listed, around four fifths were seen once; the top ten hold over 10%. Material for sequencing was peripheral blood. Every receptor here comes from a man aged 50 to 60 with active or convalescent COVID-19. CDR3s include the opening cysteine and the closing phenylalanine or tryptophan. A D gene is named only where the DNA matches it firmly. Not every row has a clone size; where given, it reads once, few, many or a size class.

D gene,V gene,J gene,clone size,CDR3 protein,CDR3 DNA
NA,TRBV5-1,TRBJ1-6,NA,CASSLDSPPLHF,TGCGCCAGCAGCTTGGATAGCCCACCCCTCCACTTT
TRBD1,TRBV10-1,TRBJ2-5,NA,CASSKGQGVRETQYF,TGCGCCAGCAGTAAGGGACAGGGAGTACGAGAGACCCAGTACTTC
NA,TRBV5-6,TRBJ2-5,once,CASSQYQETQYF,TGTGCCAGCAGCCAGTACCAAGAGACCCAGTACTTC
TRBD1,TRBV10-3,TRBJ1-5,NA,CAIRVDRDQPQHF,TGTGCCATCAGAGTTGACAGGGACCAGCCCCAGCATTTT
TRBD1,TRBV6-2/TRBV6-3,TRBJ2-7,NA,CASSRTGRFSYEQYF,TGTGCCAGCAGTCGGACAGGGCGATTCTCCTACGAGCAGTACTTC
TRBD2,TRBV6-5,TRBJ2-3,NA,CASSTSVGTDTQYF,TGTGCCAGCAGTACTAGCGTTGGTACAGATACGCAGTATTTT
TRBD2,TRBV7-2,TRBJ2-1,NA,CASSLVVVSGMWSYNEQFF,TGTGCCAGCAGCTTAGTGGTCGTTAGCGGGATGTGGTCCTACAATGAGCAGTTCTTC
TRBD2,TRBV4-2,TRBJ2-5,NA,CASRRTAGDQETQYF,TGTGCCAGCAGACGCACCGCGGGGGACCAAGAGACCCAGTACTTC
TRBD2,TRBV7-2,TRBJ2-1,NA,CASSLGGRGNEQFF,TGTGCCAGCAGCTTAGGCGGGAGGGGGAATGAGCAGTTCTTC
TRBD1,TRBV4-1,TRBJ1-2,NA,CASSQDGTGADYGYTF,TGCGCCAGCAGCCAAGACGGTACAGGGGCGGACTATGGCTACACCTTC
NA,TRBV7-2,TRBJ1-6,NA,CASSLAAGMGSPLHF,TGTGCCAGCAGCTTAGCGGCAGGGATGGGGTCACCCCTCCACTTT
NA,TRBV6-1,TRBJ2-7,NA,CASSDSLDRHKYF,TGTGCCAGCAGTGATTCACTCGACAGGCATAAGTACTTC
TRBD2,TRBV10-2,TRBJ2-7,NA,CASSSGLAGAYEQYF,TGCGCCAGCAGTTCCGGACTAGCGGGAGCCTACGAGCAGTACTTC
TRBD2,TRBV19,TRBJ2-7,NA,CASTRSGGGTYEQYF,TGTGCCAGTACGCGAAGCGGGGGGGGGACCTACGAGCAGTACTTC
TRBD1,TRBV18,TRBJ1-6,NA,CASSPGQGNNSPLHF,TGTGCCAGCTCTCCCGGACAGGGGAATAATTCACCCCTCCACTTT
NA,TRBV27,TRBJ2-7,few,CASSFSTRAADRGSYEQYF,TGTGCCAGCAGTTTTTCGACTCGCGCCGCAGACAGAGGTTCCTACGAGCAGTACTTC
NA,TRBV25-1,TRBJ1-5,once,CASSPGPNQPQHF,TGTGCCAGCAGCCCAGGGCCCAATCAGCCCCAGCATTTT
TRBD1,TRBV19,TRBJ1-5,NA,CASSVRQGANSNQPQHF,TGTGCCAGTAGTGTTAGGCAGGGGGCCAATAGCAATCAGCCCCAGCATTTT
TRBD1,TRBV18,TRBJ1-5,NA,CASSQGTVRNQPQHF,TGTGCCAGCTCACAGGGGACAGTTCGCAATCAGCCCCAGCATTTT
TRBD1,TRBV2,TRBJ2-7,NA,CASTRQGYEQYF,TGTGCCAGCACCCGACAGGGCTACGAGCAGTACTTC
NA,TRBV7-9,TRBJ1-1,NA,CASSLEVSWTEAFF,TGTGCCAGCAGCTTAGAAGTCAGTTGGACTGAAGCTTTCTTT
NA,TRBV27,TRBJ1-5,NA,CASSFGGGYSNQPQHF,TGTGCCAGCAGTTTTGGGGGGGGTTATAGCAATCAGCCCCAGCATTTT
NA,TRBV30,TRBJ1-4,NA,CAWSRRLGELFF,TGTGCCTGGAGTCGACGGTTAGGGGAACTGTTTTTT
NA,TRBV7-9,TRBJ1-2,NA,CASSLVPENYGYTF,TGTGCCAGCAGCTTAGTTCCGGAGAACTATGGCTACACCTTC
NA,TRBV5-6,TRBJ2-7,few,CASSLDVSSYEQYF,TGTGCCAGCAGCTTGGACGTCAGCTCCTACGAGCAGTACTTC
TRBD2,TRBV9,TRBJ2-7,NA,CASSVSPLAGSGEQYF,TGTGCCAGCAGCGTATCTCCCCTAGCGGGGTCCGGCGAGCAGTACTTC
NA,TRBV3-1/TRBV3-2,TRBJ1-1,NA,CASRHADRNTEAFF,TGTGCCAGCAGACATGCGGACAGGAACACTGAAGCTTTCTTT
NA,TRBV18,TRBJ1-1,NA,CASSPLIWGGGDTEAFF,TGTGCCAGCTCACCGCTTATTTGGGGAGGGGGGGACACTGAAGCTTTCTTT
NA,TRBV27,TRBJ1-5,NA,CASSPWGGGQPQHF,TGTGCCAGCAGTCCCTGGGGGGGAGGGCAGCCCCAGCATTTT